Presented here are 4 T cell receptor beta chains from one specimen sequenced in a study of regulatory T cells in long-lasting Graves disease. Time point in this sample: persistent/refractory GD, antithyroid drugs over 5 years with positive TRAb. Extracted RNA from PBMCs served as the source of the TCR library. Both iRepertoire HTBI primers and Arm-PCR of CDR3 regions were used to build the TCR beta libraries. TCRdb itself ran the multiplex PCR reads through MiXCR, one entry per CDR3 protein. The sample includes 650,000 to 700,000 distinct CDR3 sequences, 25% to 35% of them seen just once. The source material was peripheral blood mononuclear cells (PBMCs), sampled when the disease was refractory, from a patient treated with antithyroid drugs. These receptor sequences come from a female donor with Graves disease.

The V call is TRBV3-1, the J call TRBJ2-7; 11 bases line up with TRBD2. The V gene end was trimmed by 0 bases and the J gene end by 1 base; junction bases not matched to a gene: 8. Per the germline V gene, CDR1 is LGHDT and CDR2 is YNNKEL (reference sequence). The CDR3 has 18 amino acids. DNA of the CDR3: TGTGCCAGCAGCCAAGAGTTGTCCGGGACTAGCGGATCCTACGAGCAGTACTTC. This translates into CASSQELSGTSGSYEQYF.

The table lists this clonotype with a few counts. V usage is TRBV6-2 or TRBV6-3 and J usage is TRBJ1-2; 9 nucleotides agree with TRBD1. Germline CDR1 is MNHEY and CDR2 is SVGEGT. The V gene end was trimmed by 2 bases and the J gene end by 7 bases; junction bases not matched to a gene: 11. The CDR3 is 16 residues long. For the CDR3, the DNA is TGTGCCAGCAGTTACCTTACCGGGACAGGGAGAGGTGGCTACACCTTC. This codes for CASSYLTGTGRGGYTF.

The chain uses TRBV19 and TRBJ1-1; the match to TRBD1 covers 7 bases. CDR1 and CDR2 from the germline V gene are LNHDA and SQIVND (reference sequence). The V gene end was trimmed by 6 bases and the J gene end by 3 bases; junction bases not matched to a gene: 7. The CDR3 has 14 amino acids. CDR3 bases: TGTGCCAGTAGCCTACAGGGGTGGCACACTGAAGCTTTCTTT. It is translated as CASSLQGWHTEAFF.

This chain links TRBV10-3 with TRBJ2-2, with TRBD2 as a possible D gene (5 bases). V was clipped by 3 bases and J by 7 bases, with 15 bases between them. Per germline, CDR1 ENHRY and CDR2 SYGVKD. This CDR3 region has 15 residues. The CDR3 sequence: CAISDPGDGVGELFF. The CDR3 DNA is TGTGCCATCAGTGACCCCGGGGATGGGGTCGGGGAGCTGTTTTTT.